These T cell receptor beta chains were read from a single sample in a study of blood T cell repertoires in COVID-19. The data were produced by immunoSEQ multiplex PCR, yet TCRdb's version contains in-frame clones alone and is incomplete. The data show a few hundred thousand clones, around 84% seen once. Material: peripheral blood. These receptors came from a man over 45 with acute or convalescent COVID-19. The CDR3 runs from the conserved cysteine through the conserved F or W. A D gene is named only where the DNA matches it firmly. A row's size may be missing; if present it is once, few, many or a size class.

-,TRBJ1-1,-,TRBV6-5,CASSYLGGPNTEAFF,TGTGCCAGCAGTTATCTGGGGGGTCCGAACACTGAAGCTTTCTTT
TRBD1,TRBJ1-1,few,TRBV25-1,CASSAQGPNTEAFF,TGTGCCAGCAGTGCACAGGGGCCGAACACTGAAGCTTTCTTT
-,TRBJ1-1,-,TRBV7-9,CASSFQGRNTEAFF,TGTGCCAGCAGCTTCCAGGGGAGGAACACTGAAGCTTTCTTT
-,TRBJ2-7,-,TRBV6-5,CASSITGIYEQYF,TGTGCCAGCAGTATTACAGGGATCTACGAGCAGTACTTC
TRBD2,TRBJ2-1,-,TRBV11-3,CASSLDGGLAGGEQFF,TGTGCCAGCAGCTTAGACGGGGGACTAGCGGGGGGCGAGCAGTTCTTC
-,TRBJ1-3,-,TRBV4-1,CASSQEGDGNTIYF,TGCGCCAGCAGCCAAGAAGGGGATGGAAACACCATATATTTT
TRBD2,TRBJ2-3,-,TRBV9,CASTKAGGTDTQYF,TGTGCCAGCACCAAAGCGGGGGGCACAGATACGCAGTATTTT
TRBD1,TRBJ1-4,-,TRBV5-6,CASSLLTGPFTNEKLFF,TGTGCCAGCAGCCTCCTGACAGGGCCTTTCACAAATGAAAAACTGTTTTTT
TRBD1,TRBJ1-2,-,TRBV20-1,CSASMTGGDNGYTF,TGCAGTGCTAGTATGACAGGGGGCGACAATGGCTACACCTTC
TRBD1,TRBJ2-2,-,TRBV5-1,CASSLVDRAGELFF,TGCGCCAGCAGCTTGGTGGACAGGGCCGGGGAGCTGTTTTTT
-,TRBJ2-2,few,TRBV3-1/TRBV3-2,CASSQDLRVGGTGELFF,TGTGCCAGCAGCCAAGATCTACGGGTTGGGGGGACCGGGGAGCTGTTTTTT
-,TRBJ2-5,-,TRBV25-1,CASSEALAQETQYF,TGTGCCAGCAGTGAAGCGCTAGCCCAAGAGACCCAGTACTTC
-,TRBJ2-5,-,TRBV10-1,CASSESGRETQYF,TGCGCCAGCAGTGAGTCGGGCAGGGAGACCCAGTACTTC
TRBD1,TRBJ1-2,once,TRBV5-4,CASSLGGGSTYGYTF,TGTGCCAGCAGCTTAGGAGGGGGCTCCACCTATGGCTACACCTTC
-,TRBJ2-7,-,TRBV5-1,CASSLVPGDPYEQYF,TGCGCCAGCAGCTTGGTCCCAGGGGACCCCTACGAGCAGTACTTC
TRBD1,TRBJ1-2,-,TRBV19,CASSITGTAAPYTF,TGTGCCAGTAGTATAACCGGGACAGCCGCTCCCTACACCTTC
TRBD1,TRBJ1-5,-,TRBV4-1,CASSQQGQGNQPQHF,TGCGCCAGCAGCCAACAAGGACAGGGCAATCAGCCCCAGCATTTT
-,TRBJ2-1,-,TRBV7-8,CASSLALRNEQFF,TGTGCCAGCAGCTTAGCCCTGCGCAATGAGCAGTTCTTC
-,TRBJ2-3,-,TRBV7-8,CASSPPTGRITDTQYF,TGTGCCAGCAGCCCCCCGACAGGGAGGATCACAGATACGCAGTATTTT
-,TRBJ1-2,-,TRBV6-5,CASKNSYGYTF,TGTGCCAGCAAGAACAGTTATGGCTACACCTTC
-,TRBJ1-1,-,TRBV30,CAWSPSGTPNTEAFF,TGTGCCTGGAGTCCCTCCGGGACACCTAACACTGAAGCTTTCTTT
-,TRBJ1-1,-,TRBV5-1,CASSLMGLNTEAFF,TGCGCCAGCAGCTTGATGGGGCTCAACACTGAAGCTTTCTTT
-,TRBJ2-6,-,TRBV5-1,CASSLVSATSGANVLTF,TGCGCCAGCAGCTTGGTGAGCGCAACCTCTGGGGCCAACGTCCTGACTTTC
TRBD1,TRBJ1-2,-,TRBV5-6,CASMDRVFLGHGYTF,TGTGCCAGCATGGACAGGGTTTTTCTGGGCCATGGCTACACCTTC
TRBD1,TRBJ2-3,-,TRBV2,CASRKGQGKRGADTQYF,TGTGCCAGCAGAAAAGGACAGGGGAAGCGCGGGGCAGATACGCAGTATTTT
-,TRBJ1-1,-,TRBV7-9,CASSSGSIAGRTEAFF,TGTGCCAGCAGCTCCGGTTCGATCGCAGGGCGCACTGAAGCTTTCTTT
TRBD1,TRBJ2-7,-,TRBV5-4,CASSSDRRYEQYF,TGTGCCAGCAGCTCGGACAGGAGATACGAGCAGTACTTC
TRBD1,TRBJ2-5,-,TRBV5-1,CASSSAGTGVLDQYF,TGCGCCAGCAGCTCAGCCGGGACAGGGGTTCTCGACCAGTACTTC
TRBD1,TRBJ1-2,few,TRBV7-8,CASSLAPTGLPNRDRGRGYTF,TGTGCCAGCAGCTTAGCCCCGACCGGGCTTCCAAATCGGGACAGGGGGCGAGGCTACACCTTC
-,TRBJ1-2,-,TRBV6-5,CASSRVHRDYGYTF,TGTGCCAGCAGCAGGGTCCATCGAGACTATGGCTACACCTTC
-,TRBJ1-6,-,TRBV7-6,CASRQKYNSPLHF,TGTGCCAGCCGACAGAAATATAATTCACCCCTCCACTTT
-,TRBJ1-6,-,TRBV5-1,CASSSHGEGQSSYNSPLHF,TGCGCCAGCAGCTCCCATGGGGAGGGCCAGAGCTCCTATAATTCACCCCTCCACTTT
-,TRBJ2-7,-,TRBV9,CASSVAGDPSYEQYF,TGTGCCAGCAGCGTAGCCGGGGATCCTTCCTACGAGCAGTACTTC
-,TRBJ1-1,-,TRBV11-2,CASFPREGTGTEAFF,TGTGCCAGCTTCCCCCGGGAGGGGACGGGCACTGAAGCTTTCTTT
TRBD1,TRBJ1-2,-,TRBV15,CATKPGQGAGYTF,TGTGCCACCAAGCCGGGACAGGGGGCCGGCTACACCTTC
-,TRBJ2-1,-,TRBV5-4,CASSWGVLNEQFF,TGTGCCAGCAGCTGGGGAGTCCTCAATGAGCAGTTCTTC
-,TRBJ1-1,-,TRBV6-1,CASSEGARGNTEAFF,TGTGCCAGCAGTGAAGGGGCCAGGGGTAACACTGAAGCTTTCTTT
TRBD2,TRBJ2-5,once,TRBV5-6,CASSNAGGGQETQYF,TGTGCCAGCAGTAACGCCGGCGGGGGGCAAGAGACCCAGTACTTC
-,TRBJ1-2,few,TRBV19,CASSVTPDYGYTF,TGTGCCAGTAGTGTGACACCGGACTATGGCTACACCTTC
TRBD2,TRBJ2-2,-,TRBV9,CASSVGPTSGGLTGELFF,TGTGCCAGCAGCGTAGGTCCCACTAGCGGGGGGCTCACCGGGGAGCTGTTTTTT
-,TRBJ2-3,-,TRBV20-1,CSASRDTQYF,TGCAGTGCTAGTCGGGATACGCAGTATTTT
TRBD1,TRBJ1-1,few,TRBV7-8,CASSSRDREAFF,TGTGCCAGCAGCTCCCGGGACAGGGAAGCTTTCTTT
TRBD1,TRBJ1-2,-,TRBV19,CASSIGGTGDGYTF,TGTGCCAGTAGTATTGGTGGGACAGGGGATGGCTACACCTTC
TRBD1,TRBJ1-5,-,TRBV12-5,CASGRTGGNQPQHF,TGTGCTAGTGGTCGGACAGGCGGCAATCAGCCCCAGCATTTT
TRBD1,TRBJ2-7,-,TRBV27,CASRQGDRNYEQYF,TGTGCCAGCAGACAGGGGGATCGAAACTACGAGCAGTACTTC
-,TRBJ1-2,-,TRBV9,CASSFSPNYGYTF,TGTGCCAGCAGCTTCAGTCCTAACTATGGCTACACCTTC
TRBD1,TRBJ1-2,-,TRBV27,CASSRAGGSWYGYTF,TGTGCCAGCTCGCGAGCAGGGGGCTCGTGGTATGGCTACACCTTC